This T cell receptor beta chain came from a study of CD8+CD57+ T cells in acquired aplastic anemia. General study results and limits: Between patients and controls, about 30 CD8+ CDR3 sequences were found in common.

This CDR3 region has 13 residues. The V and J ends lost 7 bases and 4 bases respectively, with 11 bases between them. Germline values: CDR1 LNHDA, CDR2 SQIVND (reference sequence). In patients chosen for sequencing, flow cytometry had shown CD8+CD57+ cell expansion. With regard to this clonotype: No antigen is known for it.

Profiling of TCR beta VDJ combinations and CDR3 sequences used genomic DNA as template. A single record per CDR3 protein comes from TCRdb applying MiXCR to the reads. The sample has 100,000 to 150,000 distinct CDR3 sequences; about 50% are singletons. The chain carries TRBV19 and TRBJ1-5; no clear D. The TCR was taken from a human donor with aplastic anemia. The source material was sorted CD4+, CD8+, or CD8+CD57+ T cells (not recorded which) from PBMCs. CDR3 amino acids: CASNPLPNQPQHF. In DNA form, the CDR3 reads TGTGCCAGTAATCCCCTGCCTAATCAGCCCCAGCATTTT.